This record covers a single T cell receptor (beta chain). This receptor's antigen is unknown. Base quality data are lacking; no much larger clone is found one base away. These data are taken from a study of blood T cell repertoires in COVID-19 (dated by TCRdb to the early 2020s). Some background on the complete study: Collaborator samples came from the United States, Italy and Spain and covered acute and convalescent phases of COVID-19. The repertoires were made available in a free public database intended to serve as a resource for research on the immune response to SARS-CoV-2. The prospective study material was composed of cDNA or gDNA derived from T cells, B-cell-depleted T cells, or PBMCs. Subjects who had been exposed to COVID-19, were actively infected with it, or had recovered from it provided the deeply sampled blood TCRbeta repertoires that made up the dataset. Where available, HLA class I and class II types were obtained from metadata supplied by the sample provider rather than from assay-based typing. The sample metadata nearly always contained a de-identified subject ID, COVID-19 status, age in years and sex. The samples were drawn from the first 160 participants of the ongoing ImmuneRACE study and from 1,200 or so subjects provided by 6 global collaborators.

Beyond this particular receptor, the publication reports: How much clinical and demographic metadata was included differed by source and by participant, and the metadata was provided uncurated.

V lost 5 bases and J lost 4 bases; the stretch between them is 12 bases long. The CDR3, from cysteine to phenylalanine, totals 14 residues. The only DNA kept is the CDR3, 42 bases in frame from the first base. The germline V gene (reference sequence) supplies CDR1 PRHDT and CDR2 FYEKMQ. The immunoSEQ Assay, a bias-controlled multiplex PCR, was used to amplify TCRbeta CDR3 regions from genomic DNA. The original pipeline was this. The number of nucleated cells in each sample was estimated by amplification of reference gene primers within the assay. Sequence reads were collapsed and filtered to measure the absolute abundance of every unique TCRbeta CDR3 rearrangement. For each sample, productive Simpson clonality was calculated as the square root of Simpson's diversity index over productive rearrangements. Sourced from immuneACCESS, this table was stored by TCRdb with only in-frame sequences that have V and J called. A share of the clones is absent; for the studies checked, an unresolved V gene accounts for under half, and the remainder has no known explanation. For V, J and clone size, that table is used; D and trimming come from the DNA. The sample records around 32,000 clones, around 86% of which are singletons. The ten most abundant clones make up 5.5% of the sample.

Collaborating institutions collected whole blood in K2EDTA tubes following their own protocols. For TCRbeta analysis, collaborators shipped samples as frozen whole blood, isolated PBMCs, or DNA extracted from either of those sample types. Recombination linked TRBV13 to TRBJ1-5; TRBD1 is possibly the D segment (5 matching bases). Sequencing input: peripheral blood. This TCR derives from a woman aged 80 or over with active or convalescent COVID-19. The DNA sequence is as follows: TGTGCCAGCAGCGCACACAGGCGAAATCAGCCCCAGCATTTT. This yields the protein CASSAHRRNQPQHF.